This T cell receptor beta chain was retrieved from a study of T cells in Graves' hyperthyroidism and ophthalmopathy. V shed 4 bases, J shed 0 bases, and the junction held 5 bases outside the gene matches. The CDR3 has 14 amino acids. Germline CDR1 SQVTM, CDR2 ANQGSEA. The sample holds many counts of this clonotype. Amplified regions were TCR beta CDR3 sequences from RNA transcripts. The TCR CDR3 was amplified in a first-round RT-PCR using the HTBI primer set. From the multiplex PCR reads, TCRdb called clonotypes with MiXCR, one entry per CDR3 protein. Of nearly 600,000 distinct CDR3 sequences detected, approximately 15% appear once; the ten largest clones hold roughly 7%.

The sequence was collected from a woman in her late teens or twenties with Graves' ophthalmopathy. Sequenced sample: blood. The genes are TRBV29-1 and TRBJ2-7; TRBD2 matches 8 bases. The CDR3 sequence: CSVAGGVSSYEQYF. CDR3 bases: TGCAGCGTTGCCGGGGGGGTTTCCTCCTACGAGCAGTACTTC.